One and the same sample provided the 3 T cell receptor beta chains below, sequenced in a study of sequential checkpoint blockade in melanoma. As for treatment: randomized to nivolumab then ipilimumab (arm A) or the reverse (arm B). Sequenced by immunoSEQ multiplex PCR; TCRdb stores in-frame clones only, minus some. The sample holds tens of thousands of clones, around 86% seen once. Specimen: CD8+ T cells sorted from blood (inferred from file names), collected from a patient given nivolumab and ipilimumab in sequence. These receptors all stem from a human donor with melanoma.

The chain recombines TRBV9 with TRBJ2-1, with a possible D match to TRBD1 (5 bases). Trimming pared 0 bases from V and 10 bases from J, leaving 14 bases between. CDR1 is SGDLS and CDR2 is YYNGEE in the germline V gene. The CDR3 extends over 14 amino acids. DNA of the CDR3: TGTGCCAGCAGCGTAGTGGGCAGGGCCCAAGAGCAGTTCTTC. Protein product: CASSVVGRAQEQFF. The variable domain in full, with the rest retrieved from reference TRBV9 and TRBJ2-1, is DSGVTQTPKHLITATGQRVTLRCSPRSGDLSVYWYQQSLDQGLQFLIQYYNGEERAKGNILERFSAQQFPDLHSELNLSSLELGDSALYFCASSVVGRAQEQFFGPGTRLTVL.

The V gene is TRBV5-1, the J gene TRBJ2-3, with a possible D match to TRBD2 (6 bases). This CDR3 spans 16 amino acids. V gave up 2 bases and J gave up 8 bases, with 21 bases separating them. Germline CDR1 and CDR2: SGHRS and YFSETQ. The CDR3 nucleotides are TGCGCCAGCAGCTTTGGAGGGGACCGGCGCCGGGGTACGCAGTATTTT. This sequence encodes CASSFGGDRRRGTQYF.

This chain joins TRBV14 and TRBJ2-7; D may be TRBD2 (5 bases). Germline CDR1 and CDR2: SGHDN and FVKESK. The CDR3 length is 12 residues. Trimming took off 5 bases at V and 9 bases at J, with 14 bases between the two ends. The CDR3 spells CASSWAGEGQYF. The CDR3 bases are TGTGCCAGCAGCTGGGCAGGAGAGGGGCAGTACTTC.